This T cell receptor (beta chain) was retrieved from a study of identifying expanded T cells in peripheral blood. About this clone itself: What it recognizes is unknown.

Profiled with immunoSEQ multiplex PCR; TCRdb holds only in-frame clones, not every one. The sample has some 100,000 clones; approximately 89% are singletons. No infections or other immune events were documented during collection. The CDR3 consists of 15 residues. Germline CDR1 reads SEHNR; CDR2 reads FQNEAQ (reference sequence). Trimming shortened V by 2 bases and J by 1 base, and 11 bases separated the two germline ends. General study results and limits: Over about two and four weeks, about 15 and 19 clones changed, versus approximately 1.2 between replicates. Clone count variance between roughly 2-week samples rose with total template count.

The clonotype was recovered from a person aged 18-69 years in good health. J is TRBJ1-1 and V is TRBV7-9; D is undetermined. The material sequenced was blood. CDR3 protein: CASSLSAGENTEAFF. The CDR3 DNA reads TGTGCCAGCAGCTTATCGGCCGGCGAGAACACTGAAGCTTTCTTT.